This record concerns one TCR beta chain sequence. Trimming removed 0 bases from V and 7 bases from J, with 16 bases in between. The CDR3 extends over 15 amino acids. Germline CDR1 and CDR2: SGHRS and YFSETQ. This record belongs to a study of cytomegalovirus exposure and HLA in healthy donors. TCRdb's copy holds only in-frame clones and misses some; the assay was immunoSEQ multiplex PCR. The table includes 200,000 or so clones, 84% detected once. This receptor was taken from a man between 18 and 35 years old in good health and CMV-seropositive. The V and J genes are TRBV5-1 and TRBJ1-2, with D perhaps matching TRBD1 (5 bases). Specimen: PBMCs. For the CDR3, the DNA is TGCGCCAGCAGCTTGGCCGGTCAGGGCGGGAGTGGCTACACCTTC. It specifies CASSLAGQGGSGYTF.